This is a list of T cell receptor beta chains from one sample in a study of OX40 agonist ivuxolimab in advanced cancers. Assay: immunoSEQ multiplex PCR; the TCRdb copy retains only in-frame clones and omits some. This sample has 65,000 or so clones, with around 90% found just once. The starting material was CD4+ or CD8+ T cells sorted from blood, obtained in a trial of the OX40 agonist ivuxolimab. The receptors originated from an adult with an advanced solid tumor such as melanoma, head and neck, liver or kidney cancer. CDR3s include the opening cysteine and the closing phenylalanine or tryptophan. The D gene is left open where the match is weak. Size tells how often a clone was seen (once, few, many) or the class of an expanded clone, and some rows leave it out.

cdr3_aa: CASSFYQDRASGYTF
cdr3_nt: TGTGCCAGCAGTTTCTATCAAGACAGGGCGAGTGGCTACACCTTC
d_call: TRBD1
v_call: TRBV6-5
j_call: TRBJ1-2
clone_size: -

cdr3_aa: CASSSRATETGELFF
cdr3_nt: TGTGCCAGCAGCTCTCGGGCAACCGAAACCGGGGAGCTGTTTTTT
d_call: -
v_call: TRBV7-9
j_call: TRBJ2-2
clone_size: -

cdr3_aa: CASSNMDLAGGYEQYF
cdr3_nt: TGCGCCAGCAGTAACATGGACCTAGCGGGGGGCTACGAGCAGTACTTC
d_call: TRBD2
v_call: TRBV10-1
j_call: TRBJ2-7
clone_size: -

cdr3_aa: CAISAVQGNGYTF
cdr3_nt: TGTGCCATCAGTGCCGTACAGGGAAATGGCTACACCTTC
d_call: -
v_call: TRBV10-3
j_call: TRBJ1-2
clone_size: -

cdr3_aa: CASSHDPDTQYF
cdr3_nt: TGCGCCAGCAGTCATGATCCAGATACGCAGTATTTT
d_call: -
v_call: TRBV23-1
j_call: TRBJ2-3
clone_size: -

cdr3_aa: CASTRGQGLAGGPTQNEQFF
cdr3_nt: TGCGCCAGCACCCGGGGACAGGGTCTAGCGGGGGGGCCTACTCAAAATGAGCAGTTCTTC
d_call: TRBD2
v_call: TRBV5-1
j_call: TRBJ2-1
clone_size: few

cdr3_aa: CASRGISGANVLTF
cdr3_nt: TGTGCCAGCAGGGGCATCTCTGGGGCCAACGTCCTGACTTTC
d_call: -
v_call: TRBV2
j_call: TRBJ2-6
clone_size: -

cdr3_aa: CASSSRTENYGYTF
cdr3_nt: TGTGCCAGTAGTTCCCGGACAGAAAACTATGGCTACACCTTC
d_call: -
v_call: TRBV19
j_call: TRBJ1-2
clone_size: -

cdr3_aa: CAWSVPGGRGYGYTF
cdr3_nt: TGTGCCTGGAGTGTACCGGGGGGCCGGGGCTATGGCTACACCTTC
d_call: -
v_call: TRBV30
j_call: TRBJ1-2
clone_size: -

cdr3_aa: CASSRRDSPSYEQYF
cdr3_nt: TGTGCCAGCAGTCGCCGGGACAGCCCTTCCTACGAGCAGTACTTC
d_call: TRBD1
v_call: TRBV11-2
j_call: TRBJ2-7
clone_size: -

cdr3_aa: CASITDTPNTGELFF
cdr3_nt: TGTGCCAGCATTACGGACACCCCGAACACCGGGGAGCTGTTTTTT
d_call: -
v_call: TRBV6-1
j_call: TRBJ2-2
clone_size: -

cdr3_aa: CASSPPRGIAVTGELFF
cdr3_nt: TGTGCCAGCTCACCACCGCGGGGGATTGCTGTCACCGGGGAGCTGTTTTTT
d_call: TRBD2
v_call: TRBV18
j_call: TRBJ2-2
clone_size: once

cdr3_aa: CASSYLTGGHNEQFF
cdr3_nt: TGTGCCAGCAGTTACCTGACGGGGGGCCACAATGAGCAGTTCTTC
d_call: -
v_call: TRBV6-6
j_call: TRBJ2-1
clone_size: -

cdr3_aa: CASSRTGQGFDGYTF
cdr3_nt: TGCGCCAGCAGCAGAACCGGACAGGGCTTCGATGGCTACACCTTC
d_call: TRBD1
v_call: TRBV5-1
j_call: TRBJ1-2
clone_size: -

cdr3_aa: CASFRGPDSYEQYF
cdr3_nt: TGCGCCAGCTTCAGGGGTCCCGATTCCTACGAGCAGTACTTC
d_call: -
v_call: TRBV5-1
j_call: TRBJ2-7
clone_size: -

cdr3_aa: CASSPPDRPMNTEAFF
cdr3_nt: TGTGCCAGCAGCCCTCCGGATCGCCCCATGAACACTGAAGCTTTCTTT
d_call: -
v_call: TRBV11-2
j_call: TRBJ1-1
clone_size: -

cdr3_aa: CASSASGILFF
cdr3_nt: TGTGCCAGCAGCGCTTCCGGGATACTATTCTTC
d_call: -
v_call: TRBV5-6
j_call: TRBJ2-7
clone_size: -

cdr3_aa: CASSLASGGSKNIQYF
cdr3_nt: TGCGCCAGCAGCTTGGCCTCTGGGGGTAGCAAAAACATTCAGTACTTC
d_call: -
v_call: TRBV5-1
j_call: TRBJ2-4
clone_size: -

cdr3_aa: CASSKVAEAFF
cdr3_nt: TGTGCCAGCAGCAAAGTGGCTGAAGCTTTCTTT
d_call: -
v_call: TRBV21-1
j_call: TRBJ1-1
clone_size: -

cdr3_aa: CASSPRDRQETQYF
cdr3_nt: TGTGCCAGTAGTCCTAGGGACAGACAAGAGACCCAGTACTTC
d_call: TRBD1
v_call: TRBV19
j_call: TRBJ2-5
clone_size: -

cdr3_aa: CASSGDRGLREQYF
cdr3_nt: TGTGCCAGCAGCGGAGACAGGGGGTTGAGGGAGCAGTACTTC
d_call: TRBD1
v_call: TRBV5-6
j_call: TRBJ2-7
clone_size: -

cdr3_aa: CASSLGQLEQYF
cdr3_nt: TGTGCCAGCAGCTTAGGGCAATTGGAGCAGTACTTC
d_call: -
v_call: TRBV7-9
j_call: TRBJ2-7
clone_size: -

cdr3_aa: CASSEGFRASRELFF
cdr3_nt: TGTGCCAGCAGTGAAGGTTTCAGAGCGTCAAGGGAGCTGTTTTTT
d_call: -
v_call: TRBV2
j_call: TRBJ2-2
clone_size: -

cdr3_aa: CASSLDRTGRGYEQYF
cdr3_nt: TGTGCCAGCAGCTTAGACCGAACGGGTCGGGGCTACGAGCAGTACTTC
d_call: -
v_call: TRBV7-9
j_call: TRBJ2-7
clone_size: -

cdr3_aa: CASSLFTGYSNQPQHF
cdr3_nt: TGTGCCAGCAGCTTGTTCACCGGTTATAGCAATCAGCCCCAGCATTTT
d_call: -
v_call: TRBV5-6
j_call: TRBJ1-5
clone_size: -

cdr3_aa: CASWDAYNPGNTIYF
cdr3_nt: TGTGCCAGTTGGGACGCCTACAACCCTGGAAACACCATATATTTT
d_call: -
v_call: TRBV19
j_call: TRBJ1-3
clone_size: -

cdr3_aa: CASSPPSTGRYGYTF
cdr3_nt: TGTGCCAGCAGCCCGCCGTCGACAGGGCGGTATGGCTACACCTTC
d_call: TRBD1
v_call: TRBV7-2
j_call: TRBJ1-2
clone_size: once

cdr3_aa: CASSQDARHGYTF
cdr3_nt: TGTGCCAGCAGCCAAGATGCCAGGCATGGCTACACCTTC
d_call: -
v_call: TRBV4-2
j_call: TRBJ1-2
clone_size: -

cdr3_aa: CAWARGSYEQYF
cdr3_nt: TGTGCCTGGGCCAGGGGTTCCTACGAGCAGTACTTC
d_call: -
v_call: TRBV30
j_call: TRBJ2-7
clone_size: -

cdr3_aa: CASSLDRGLYEQYF
cdr3_nt: TGTGCCAGCAGTCTAGACAGGGGGCTATACGAGCAGTACTTC
d_call: TRBD1
v_call: TRBV7-6
j_call: TRBJ2-7
clone_size: -

cdr3_aa: CASSELETDTQYF
cdr3_nt: TGTGCCAGCAGTGAACTAGAAACAGATACGCAGTATTTT
d_call: -
v_call: TRBV6-4
j_call: TRBJ2-3
clone_size: once

cdr3_aa: CASSLQTSGGATDTQYF
cdr3_nt: TGTGCCAGCAGTTTGCAGACTAGCGGGGGGGCTACAGATACGCAGTATTTT
d_call: TRBD2
v_call: TRBV28
j_call: TRBJ2-3
clone_size: -

cdr3_aa: CASSQVKASGSLGQETQYF
cdr3_nt: TGTGCCAGCAGCCAAGTTAAGGCTAGCGGGAGTTTGGGCCAAGAGACCCAGTACTTC
d_call: TRBD2
v_call: TRBV4-2
j_call: TRBJ2-5
clone_size: -

cdr3_aa: CASSLGGPGGIYTGELFF
cdr3_nt: TGTGCCAGCAGCTTAGGCGGACCCGGAGGGATTTACACCGGGGAGCTGTTTTTT
d_call: -
v_call: TRBV13
j_call: TRBJ2-2
clone_size: -

cdr3_aa: CASSYTTGKGYTF
cdr3_nt: TGTGCCAGCAGTTATACGACAGGGAAGGGCTACACCTTC
d_call: TRBD1
v_call: TRBV6-5
j_call: TRBJ1-2
clone_size: -